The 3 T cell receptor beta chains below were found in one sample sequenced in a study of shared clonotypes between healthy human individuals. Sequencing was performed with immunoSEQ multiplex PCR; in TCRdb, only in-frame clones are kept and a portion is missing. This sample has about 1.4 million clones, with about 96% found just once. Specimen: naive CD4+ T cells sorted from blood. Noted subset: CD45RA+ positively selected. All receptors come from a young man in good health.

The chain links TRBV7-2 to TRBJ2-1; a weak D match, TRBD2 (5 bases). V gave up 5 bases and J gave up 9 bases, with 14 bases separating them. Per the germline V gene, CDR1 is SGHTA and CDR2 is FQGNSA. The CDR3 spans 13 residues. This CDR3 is CASSQRSGGEQFF. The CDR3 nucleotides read TGTGCCAGCAGCCAAAGGAGCGGTGGTGAGCAGTTCTTC.

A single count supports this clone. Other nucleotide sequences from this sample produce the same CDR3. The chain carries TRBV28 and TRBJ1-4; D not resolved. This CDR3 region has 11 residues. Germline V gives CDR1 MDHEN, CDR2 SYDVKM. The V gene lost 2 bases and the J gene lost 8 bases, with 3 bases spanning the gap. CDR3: CASSLLEKLFF. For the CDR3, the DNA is TGTGCCAGCAGTTTACTCGAAAAACTGTTTTTT.

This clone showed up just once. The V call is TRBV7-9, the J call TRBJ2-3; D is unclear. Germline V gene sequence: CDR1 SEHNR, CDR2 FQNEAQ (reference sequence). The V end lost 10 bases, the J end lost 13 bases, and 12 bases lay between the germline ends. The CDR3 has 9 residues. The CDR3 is CATSNSEYF. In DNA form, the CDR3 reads TGTGCCACCTCAAACTCCGAGTATTTT. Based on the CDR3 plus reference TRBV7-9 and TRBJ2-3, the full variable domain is DTGVSQNPRHKITKRGQNVTFRCDPISEHNRLYWYRQTLGQGPEFLTYFQNEAQLEKSRLLSDRFSAERPKGSFSTLEIQRTEQGDSAMYLCATSNSEYFGPGTRLTVL.